The entry below describes one T cell receptor beta chain. The antigen is unknown. Random hexamers served to reverse transcribe roughly 0.5 to 1 ug RNA. By means of immunoSEQ multiplex PCR, TCR beta CDR3 spanning 54 Vbeta and 13 Jbeta underwent amplification. TCRdb redid the calling of the immunoSEQ multiplex PCR reads with MiXCR, one entry per CDR3 protein. The data hold about 150,000 distinct CDR3 sequences, with around 94% observed a single time. This entry is derived from a study of CD8 T cells in Susac syndrome. Regarding the study as a whole: By the study's own acknowledgment, its TCR sequencing and HLA analysis included relatively few individuals.

The CDR3 loop spans 15 amino acids. V shed 1 base, J shed 2 bases, and the junction held 1 base outside the gene matches. Germline loops: CDR1 MGHRA, CDR2 YSYEKL. This receptor was identified in a human donor in good health. Sequencing was carried out using CD4+ T cells from PBMCs. The V and J genes are TRBV4-1 and TRBJ2-7; 11 bases map to TRBD1. The DNA of the CDR3 is TGCGCCAGCAGCCAAGGGACAGGGGGCCCCTACGAGCAGTACTTC. It yields the protein CASSQGTGGPYEQYF.